This TCR beta chain was observed in a study of cytomegalovirus exposure and HLA in healthy donors. Study-wide context: The early release's HLA-typed donors yielded tens of millions of unique TCRs. Study findings and constraints: Later, TCR association rates were found to vary by HLA locus, highest for DRB1 and lowest for HLA-C.

A multiplex PCR was run with 60 Vbeta primers and 13 Jbeta primers. Profiling relied on immunoSEQ multiplex PCR, and the TCRdb table lists in-frame clones only, not all of them. The data contain around 140,000 clones, 75% to 85% of them singletons. As regards this clone: What it binds is unknown.

The length of the CDR3 is 16 residues. The germline gives CDR1 LNHDA, CDR2 SQIVND (reference sequence). V trimming: 3 bases; J trimming: 3 bases; junction bases outside the gene matches: 8. Among the donors, all were healthy bone marrow donors. The chain has TRBV19 and TRBJ2-5; 9 bases are shared with TRBD2. The specimen sequenced was PBMCs. The clonotype was recovered from a middle-aged man in good health and CMV-seronegative. CDR3 DNA: TGTGCCAGTAGTATTTGGGCTAGCGGGGATAAAGAGACCCAGTACTTC. Protein product: CASSIWASGDKETQYF.